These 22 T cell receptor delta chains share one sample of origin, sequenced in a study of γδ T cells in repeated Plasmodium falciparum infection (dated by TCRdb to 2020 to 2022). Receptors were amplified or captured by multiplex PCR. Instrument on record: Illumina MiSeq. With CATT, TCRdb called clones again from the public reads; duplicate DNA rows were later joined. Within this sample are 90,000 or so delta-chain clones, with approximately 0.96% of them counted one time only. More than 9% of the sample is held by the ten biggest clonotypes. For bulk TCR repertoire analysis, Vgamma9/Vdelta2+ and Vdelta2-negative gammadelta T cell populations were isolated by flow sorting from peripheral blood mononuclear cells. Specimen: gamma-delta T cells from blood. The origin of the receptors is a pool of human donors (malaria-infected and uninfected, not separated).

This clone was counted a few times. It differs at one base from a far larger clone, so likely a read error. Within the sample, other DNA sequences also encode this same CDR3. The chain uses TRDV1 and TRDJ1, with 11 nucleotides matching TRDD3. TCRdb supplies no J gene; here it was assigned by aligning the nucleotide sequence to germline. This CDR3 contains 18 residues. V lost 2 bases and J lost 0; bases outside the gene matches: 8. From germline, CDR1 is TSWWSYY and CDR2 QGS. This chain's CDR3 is CALGEVALGDTDTDKLIF. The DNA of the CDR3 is TGTGCTCTTGGGGAAGTGGCTCTGGGGGATACTGACACCGATAAACTCATCTTT.

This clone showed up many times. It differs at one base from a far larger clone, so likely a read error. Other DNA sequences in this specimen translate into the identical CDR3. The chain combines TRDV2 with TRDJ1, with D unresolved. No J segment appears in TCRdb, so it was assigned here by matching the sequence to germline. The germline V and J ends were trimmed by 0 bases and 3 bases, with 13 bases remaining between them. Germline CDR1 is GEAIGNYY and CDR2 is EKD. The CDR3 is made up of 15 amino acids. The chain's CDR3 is CACDTRGTTSDKLIF. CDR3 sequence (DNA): TGTGCCTGTGACACCCGCGGGACAACGTCCGATAAACTCATCTTT.

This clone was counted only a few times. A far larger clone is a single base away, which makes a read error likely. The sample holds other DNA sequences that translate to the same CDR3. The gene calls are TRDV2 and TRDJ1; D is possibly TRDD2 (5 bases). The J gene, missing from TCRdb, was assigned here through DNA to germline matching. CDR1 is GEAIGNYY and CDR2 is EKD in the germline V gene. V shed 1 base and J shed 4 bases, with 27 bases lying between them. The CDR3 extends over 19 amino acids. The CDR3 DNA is TGTGCCTGTGACACTGTCGCCGCGACCCCTAACACCTCCTACGATAAACTCATCTTT. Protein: CACDTVAATPNTSYDKLIF.

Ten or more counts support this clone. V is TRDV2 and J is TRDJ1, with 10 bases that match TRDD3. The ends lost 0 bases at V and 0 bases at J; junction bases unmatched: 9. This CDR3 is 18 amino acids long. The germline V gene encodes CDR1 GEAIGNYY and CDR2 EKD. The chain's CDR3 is CACDTLGGGIRDTDKLIF. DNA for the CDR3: TGTGCCTGTGACACCCTCGGCGGGGGGATACGCGACACCGATAAACTCATCTTT.

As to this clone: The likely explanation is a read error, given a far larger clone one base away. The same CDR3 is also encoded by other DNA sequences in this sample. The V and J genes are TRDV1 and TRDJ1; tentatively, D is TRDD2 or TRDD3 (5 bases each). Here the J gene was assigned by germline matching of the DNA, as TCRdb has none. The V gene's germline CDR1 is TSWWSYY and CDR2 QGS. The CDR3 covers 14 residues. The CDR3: CALIPPPDTGKLIF. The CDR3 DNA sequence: TGTGCCCTGATTCCTCCCCCCGATACCGGTAAACTCATCTTT.

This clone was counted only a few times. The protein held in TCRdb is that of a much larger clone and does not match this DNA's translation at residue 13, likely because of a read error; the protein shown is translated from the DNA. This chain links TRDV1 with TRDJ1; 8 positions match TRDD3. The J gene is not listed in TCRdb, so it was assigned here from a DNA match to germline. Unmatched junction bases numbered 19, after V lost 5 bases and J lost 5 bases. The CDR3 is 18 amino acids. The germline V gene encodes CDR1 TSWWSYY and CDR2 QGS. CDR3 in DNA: TGTGCTCTTGGGACACTTCCGGGAGGTGGGGGATGGAAGGATAAACTCATCTTT. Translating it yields CALGTLPGGGGWKDKLIF.

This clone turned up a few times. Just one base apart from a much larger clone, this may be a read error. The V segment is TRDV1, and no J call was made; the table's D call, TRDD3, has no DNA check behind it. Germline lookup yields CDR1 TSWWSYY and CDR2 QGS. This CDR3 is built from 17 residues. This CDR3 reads CALGELGLLGETRKPIF. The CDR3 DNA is TGTGCTCTTGGGGAACTTGGCCTCCTGGGGGAGACCCGTAAACCCATCTTT.

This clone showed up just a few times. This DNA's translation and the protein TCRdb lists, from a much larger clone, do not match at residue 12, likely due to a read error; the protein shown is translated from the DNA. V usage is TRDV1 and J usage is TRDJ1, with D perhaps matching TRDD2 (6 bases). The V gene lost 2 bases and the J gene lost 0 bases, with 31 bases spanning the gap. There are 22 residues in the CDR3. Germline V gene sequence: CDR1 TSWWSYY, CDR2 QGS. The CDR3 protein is CALGESHLLRVIGVEDTDKLIF. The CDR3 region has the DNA TGTGCTCTTGGGGAATCTCACCTCCTACGAGTTATTGGGGTGGAAGACACCGATAAACTCATCTTT.

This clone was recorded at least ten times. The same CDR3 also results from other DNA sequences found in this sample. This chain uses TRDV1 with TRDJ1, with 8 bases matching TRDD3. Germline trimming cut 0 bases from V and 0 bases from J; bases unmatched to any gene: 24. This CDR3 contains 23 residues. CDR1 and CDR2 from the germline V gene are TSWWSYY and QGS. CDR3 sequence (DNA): TGTGCTCTTGGGGAACTGGGACTACGTCCTAACGTACTGGGGGCTATGTACACCGATAAACTCATCTTT. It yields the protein CALGELGLRPNVLGAMYTDKLIF.

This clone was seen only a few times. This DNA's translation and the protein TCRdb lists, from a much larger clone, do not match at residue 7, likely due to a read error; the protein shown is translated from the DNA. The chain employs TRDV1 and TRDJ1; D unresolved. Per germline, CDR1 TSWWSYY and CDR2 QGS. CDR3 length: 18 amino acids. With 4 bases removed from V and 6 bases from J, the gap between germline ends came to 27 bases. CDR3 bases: TGTGCTCTTGGGGCAAAACGCTTTGGGAGATATGCCGTGAATAAACTCATCTTT. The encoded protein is CALGAKRFGRYAVNKLIF.

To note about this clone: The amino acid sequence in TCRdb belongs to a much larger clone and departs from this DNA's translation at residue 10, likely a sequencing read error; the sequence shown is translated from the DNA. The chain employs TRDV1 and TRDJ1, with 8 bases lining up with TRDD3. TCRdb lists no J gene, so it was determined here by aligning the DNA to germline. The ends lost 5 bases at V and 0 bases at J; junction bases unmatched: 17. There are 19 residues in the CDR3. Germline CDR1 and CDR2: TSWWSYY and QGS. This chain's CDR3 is CALGSCKWGIRGYTDKLIF. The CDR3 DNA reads TGTGCTCTTGGGTCCTGTAAGTGGGGGATCCGGGGGTACACCGATAAACTCATCTTT.

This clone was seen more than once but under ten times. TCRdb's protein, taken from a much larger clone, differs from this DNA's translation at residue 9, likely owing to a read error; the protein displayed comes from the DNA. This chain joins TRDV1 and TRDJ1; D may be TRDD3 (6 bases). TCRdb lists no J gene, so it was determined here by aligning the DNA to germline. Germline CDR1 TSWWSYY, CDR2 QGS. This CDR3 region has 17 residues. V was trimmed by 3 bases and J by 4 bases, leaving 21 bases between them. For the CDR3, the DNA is TGTGCTCTTGGGGATTCTACGGGGATGCGATACAGCGATAAACTCATCTTT. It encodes CALGDSTGMRYSDKLIF.

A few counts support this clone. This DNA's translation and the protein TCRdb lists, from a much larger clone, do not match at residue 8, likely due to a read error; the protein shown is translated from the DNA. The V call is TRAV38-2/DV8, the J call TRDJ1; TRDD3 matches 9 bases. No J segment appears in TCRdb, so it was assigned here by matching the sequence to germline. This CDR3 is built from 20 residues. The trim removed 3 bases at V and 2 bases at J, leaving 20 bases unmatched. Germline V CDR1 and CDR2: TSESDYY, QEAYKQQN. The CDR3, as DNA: TGTGCTTATAGGACTACTTCCCTTCGCCGTACTGGGGGACGAACCGATAAACTCATCTTT. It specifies CAYRTTSLRRTGGRTDKLIF.

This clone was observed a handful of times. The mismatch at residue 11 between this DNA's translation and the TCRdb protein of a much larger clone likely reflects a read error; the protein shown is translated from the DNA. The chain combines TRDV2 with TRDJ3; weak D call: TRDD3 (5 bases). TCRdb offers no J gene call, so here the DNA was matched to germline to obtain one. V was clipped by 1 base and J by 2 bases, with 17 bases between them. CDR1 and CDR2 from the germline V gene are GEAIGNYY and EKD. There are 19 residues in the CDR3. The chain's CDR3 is CACDTGGALSPWDTRQMFF. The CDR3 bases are TGTGCCTGTGACACGGGTGGGGCCCTTAGCCCCTGGGACACCCGACAGATGTTTTTC.

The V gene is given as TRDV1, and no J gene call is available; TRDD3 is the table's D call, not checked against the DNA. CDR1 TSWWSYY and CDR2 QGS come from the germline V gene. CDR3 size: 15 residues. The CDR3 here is CALGVRGPWITAQFF. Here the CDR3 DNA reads TGTGCTCTTGGGGTCCGTGGACCGTGGATTACAGCACAATTCTTC.

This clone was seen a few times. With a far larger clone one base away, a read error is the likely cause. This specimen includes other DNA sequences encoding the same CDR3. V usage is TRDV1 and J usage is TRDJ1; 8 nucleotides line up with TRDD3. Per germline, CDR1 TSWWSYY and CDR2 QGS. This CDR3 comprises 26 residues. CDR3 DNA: TGTGCTCTTGGGGAAGCTAAAGGTCTCCTGGGTACACAGACGATACTGGGGGCTGTTAACACCGATAAGCTCATCTTT. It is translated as CALGEAKGLLGTQTILGAVNTDKLIF.

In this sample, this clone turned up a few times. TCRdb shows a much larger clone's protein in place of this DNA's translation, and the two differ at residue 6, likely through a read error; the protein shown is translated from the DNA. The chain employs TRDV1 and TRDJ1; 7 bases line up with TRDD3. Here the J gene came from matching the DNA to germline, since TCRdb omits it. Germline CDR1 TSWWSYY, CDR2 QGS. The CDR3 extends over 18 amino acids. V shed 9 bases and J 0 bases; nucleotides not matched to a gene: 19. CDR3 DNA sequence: TGTGCTCTGACACAAAAGGGAAGACTGGGGCCGTACACCGATAAACTCATCTTT. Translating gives CALTQKGRLGPYTDKLIF.

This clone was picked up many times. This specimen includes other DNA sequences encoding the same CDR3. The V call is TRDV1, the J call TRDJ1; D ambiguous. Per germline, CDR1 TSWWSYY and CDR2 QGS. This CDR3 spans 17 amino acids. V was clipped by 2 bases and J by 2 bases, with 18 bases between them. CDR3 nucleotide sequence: TGTGCTCTTGGGGAAGCTCATCCCCCTCTTAATACCGATAAACTCATCTTT. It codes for CALGEAHPPLNTDKLIF.

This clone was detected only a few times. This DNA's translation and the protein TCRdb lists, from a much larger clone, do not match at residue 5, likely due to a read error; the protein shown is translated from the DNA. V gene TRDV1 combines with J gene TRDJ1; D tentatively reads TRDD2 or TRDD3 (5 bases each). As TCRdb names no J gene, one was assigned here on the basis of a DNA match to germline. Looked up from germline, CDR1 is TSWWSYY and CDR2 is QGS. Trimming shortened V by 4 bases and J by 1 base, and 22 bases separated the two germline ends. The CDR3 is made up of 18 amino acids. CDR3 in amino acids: CALGGLTYGETSTDKLIF. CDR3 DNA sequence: TGTGCTCTTGGGGGACTAACCTACGGGGAGACGAGCACCGATAAACTCATCTTT.

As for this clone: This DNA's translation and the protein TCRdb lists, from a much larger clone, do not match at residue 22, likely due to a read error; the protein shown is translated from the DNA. In DNA form, the CDR3 reads TGTGCTCTTGGGGAACTGGTCCCAATCCTTCCCTTACTGGGGGATAATGAGGGTGCGGGCACCAATAAACTCATCTTT. Translation: CALGELVPILPLLGDNEGAGTNKLIF. This sequence joins TRDV1 and TRDJ1; the match to TRDD3 covers 11 bases. Germline matching of the DNA provided the J gene here, since TCRdb leaves it blank. The germline gives CDR1 TSWWSYY, CDR2 QGS. The CDR3 length is 26 residues.

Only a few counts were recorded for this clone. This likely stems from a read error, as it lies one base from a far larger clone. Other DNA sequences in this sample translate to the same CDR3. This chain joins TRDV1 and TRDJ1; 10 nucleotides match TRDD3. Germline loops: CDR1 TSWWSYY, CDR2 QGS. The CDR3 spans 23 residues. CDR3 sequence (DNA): TGCGCTCTTGGGGAACTAGCCCATCAAATTGGAGATGGGGGATACCAACCCACCGATAAACTCATCTTT. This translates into CALGELAHQIGDGGYQPTDKLIF.

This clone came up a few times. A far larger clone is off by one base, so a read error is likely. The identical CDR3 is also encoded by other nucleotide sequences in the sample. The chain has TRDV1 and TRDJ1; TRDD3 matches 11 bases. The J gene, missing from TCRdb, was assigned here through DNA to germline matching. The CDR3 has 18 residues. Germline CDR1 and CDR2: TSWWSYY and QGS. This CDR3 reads CALGDYSVGDTRTDKLIF. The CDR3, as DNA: TGTGCCCTTGGGGACTACTCGGTGGGGGATACGCGTACCGATAAACTCATCTTT.